Below, 28 T cell receptor beta chains from the same sample are listed, as sequenced in a study of sequential checkpoint blockade in melanoma (dated by TCRdb to about 2019). To prepare the library, the immunoSEQ multiplex PCR assay was applied. TCRdb took this table from immuneACCESS and kept in-frame rearrangements with V and J called. Such tables lack part of the clones; where checked against another copy, unresolved V genes explain under half of the gap, and the rest is unexplained. In all, the sample holds some 9,600 clones, and about 75% of those were seen once. The ten largest clonotypes hold 9% to 13% of the sample. The sample's treatment or condition, from its label and the paper: randomized to nivolumab then ipilimumab (arm A) or the reverse (arm B). This specimen consisted of CD8+ T cells sorted from blood (inferred from file names), obtained from a patient given nivolumab and ipilimumab in sequence. Every receptor here comes from a human donor with melanoma.

This clone showed up just a few times. V and J are TRBV5-6 and TRBJ2-5, with D perhaps matching TRBD2 (6 bases). CDR3 length equals 15 residues. Germline loops: CDR1 SGHDT, CDR2 YYEEEE. Between the trimmed V and J ends, which lost 4 bases and 1 base, there was a span of 14 bases. Written as DNA, the CDR3 is TGTGCCAGCAGCAATGAGTGGGGACTCCAAGAGACCCAGTACTTC. This sequence encodes CASSNEWGLQETQYF. The full variable domain, in which reference TRBV5-6 and TRBJ2-5 provide the parts outside the CDR3, is DAGVTQSPTHLIKTRGQQVTLRCSPKSGHDTVSWYQQALGQGPQFIFQYYEEEERQRGNFPDRFSGHQFPNYSSELNVNALLLGDSALYLCASSNEWGLQETQYFGPGTRLLVL.

This clone came up a few times. V usage is TRBV9 and J usage is TRBJ2-7; TRBD2 matches at 8 bases. The CDR3 extends over 14 amino acids. Looked up from germline, CDR1 is SGDLS and CDR2 is YYNGEE. J was trimmed by 0 bases and V by 4 bases; bases with no gene match: 3. As DNA, the CDR3 is TGTGCCAGCAGCCCCGGGACTAGCTCCTACGAGCAGTACTTC. The encoded protein is CASSPGTSSYEQYF.

The chain employs TRBV7-8 and TRBJ2-5; 7 nucleotides align to TRBD1. Germline CDR1 is SGHVS and CDR2 is FQNEAQ. The ends lost 1 base at V and 5 bases at J; junction bases unmatched: 1. The CDR3 loop spans 13 amino acids. CDR3 loop: CASSLDRGETQYF. The CDR3 coding sequence is TGTGCCAGCAGCTTAGACAGGGGTGAGACCCAGTACTTC.

This chain joins TRBV5-1 and TRBJ2-7, with 9 bases aligning to TRBD1. CDR1 SGHRS and CDR2 YFSETQ come from the germline V gene. The CDR3 extends over 15 amino acids. V was pared by 4 bases and J by 0 bases, with 5 bases of the junction left unmatched. CDR3 protein: CASSGGTGSSYEQYF. CDR3 DNA sequence: TGCGCCAGCAGCGGGGGGACAGGGAGCTCCTACGAGCAGTACTTC.

CDR3 protein: CASSIRFNQPQHF. CDR3 coding DNA: TGTGCCAGTAGTATTCGGTTCAATCAGCCCCAGCATTTT. V gene TRBV19 combines with J gene TRBJ1-5; no clear D gene. The CDR3 is made up of 13 amino acids. V dropped 3 bases and J dropped 3 bases, with 6 bases sitting between them. Germline V gene lookup returns CDR1 LNHDA and CDR2 SQIVND (reference sequence). The variable domain in full, with the rest retrieved from reference TRBV19 and TRBJ1-5, is DGGITQSPKYLFRKEGQNVTLSCEQNLNHDAMYWYRQDPGQGLRLIYYSQIVNDFQKGDIAEGYSVSREKKESFPLTVTSAQKNPTAFYLCASSIRFNQPQHFGDGTRLSIL.

The chain links TRBV27 to TRBJ1-1; 10 positions match TRBD1. CDR1 and CDR2 (germline): MNHEY, SMNVEV (reference sequence). The CDR3 has 18 amino acids. V shed 2 bases, J shed 0 bases, and the junction held 9 bases outside the gene matches. This CDR3 is CASSLGWTGGRLNTEAFF. The CDR3 nucleotides read TGTGCCAGCAGTTTAGGGTGGACAGGGGGGCGCTTGAACACTGAAGCTTTCTTT.

This clone has a single count. The J gene is TRBJ2-7, the V gene TRBV18, with 9 bases lining up with TRBD1. With 3 bases clipped from V and 4 bases from J, the junction kept 4 bases outside the gene matches. The CDR3 extends over 14 amino acids. Germline CDR1 and CDR2: KGHSH and LQKENI. CDR3 amino acids: CASSPWDRDYEQYF. The CDR3 DNA reads TGTGCCAGCTCACCCTGGGACAGGGATTACGAGCAGTACTTC.

The chain uses TRBV6-5 and TRBJ1-1, with D tentatively TRBD1 (5 bases). The CDR3 spans 14 residues. From germline, CDR1 is MNHEY and CDR2 SVGAGI. Trimming stripped 0 bases from V and 3 bases from J, with 8 bases between. This CDR3 is CASSYSGGDTEAFF. Written as DNA, the CDR3 is TGTGCCAGCAGTTACTCGGGGGGGGACACTGAAGCTTTCTTT.

There are a few counts of this clone. The chain has TRBV19 and TRBJ1-1; D ambiguous. Per germline, CDR1 LNHDA and CDR2 SQIVND (reference sequence). Trimming removed 9 bases from V and 1 base from J, with 3 bases in between. The CDR3 runs to 10 residues. This chain's CDR3 is CASGNTEAFF. The CDR3 DNA is TGTGCCAGCGGGAACACTGAAGCTTTCTTT.

The chain combines TRBV6-1 with TRBJ1-2; TRBD1 matches at 10 bases. V trimming: 3 bases; J trimming: 3 bases; junction bases outside the gene matches: 4. Germline V gene lookup returns CDR1 MNHNS and CDR2 SASEGT. This CDR3 is built from 15 residues. The CDR3 loop reads CASSEGTGVDYGYTF. As DNA, the CDR3 is TGTGCCAGCAGTGAGGGGACAGGGGTCGACTATGGCTACACCTTC.

V is TRBV19 and J is TRBJ2-1, with D hard to call. V lost 2 bases and J lost 3, with 11 bases in between. Germline CDR1 and CDR2: LNHDA and SQIVND (reference sequence). CDR3 size: 15 residues. Written as DNA, the CDR3 is TGTGCCAGTAGTATAATGCGCCTAGGCTACAATGAGCAGTTCTTC. This gives the protein CASSIMRLGYNEQFF. The full variable domain, its missing parts supplied by reference TRBV19 and TRBJ2-1, is DGGITQSPKYLFRKEGQNVTLSCEQNLNHDAMYWYRQDPGQGLRLIYYSQIVNDFQKGDIAEGYSVSREKKESFPLTVTSAQKNPTAFYLCASSIMRLGYNEQFFGPGTRLTVL.

The CDR3 DNA follows: TGTGCCAGCAGTTTAAGTAGTATGAACACTGAAGCTTTCTTT. Translation: CASSLSSMNTEAFF. V is TRBV28 and J is TRBJ1-1; the D is unclear. Looked up from germline, CDR1 is MDHEN and CDR2 is SYDVKM. This CDR3 region has 14 residues. Trimming stripped 2 bases from V and 0 bases from J, with 7 bases between.

The chain is built from TRBV5-1 and TRBJ2-7, with a tentative D call TRBD2 (5 bases). CDR1 is SGHRS, CDR2 YFSETQ, per germline. The CDR3 is 15 residues long. The V gene lost 4 bases and the J gene lost 0 bases, with 14 bases spanning the gap. The CDR3 sequence: CASSPDGGSSYEQYF. The CDR3 DNA reads TGCGCCAGCAGCCCGGACGGTGGGAGCTCCTACGAGCAGTACTTC.

This chain links TRBV5-4 with TRBJ2-4; TRBD1 is a possible D gene (5 bases). Germline values: CDR1 SGHNT, CDR2 YYREEE (reference sequence). V shed 0 bases and J shed 9 bases, with 16 bases lying between them. The CDR3 extends over 15 amino acids. Written as DNA, the CDR3 is TGTGCCAGCAGCTTGGCCAAGGGGCCGGTTACCATTCAGTACTTC. Amino acids: CASSLAKGPVTIQYF. The variable domain in full, completed from reference TRBV5-4 and TRBJ2-4, reads ETGVTQSPTHLIKTRGQQVTLRCSSQSGHNTVSWYQQALGQGPQFIFQYYREEENGRGNFPPRFSGLQFPNYSSELNVNALELDDSALYLCASSLAKGPVTIQYFGAGTRLSVL.

The gene calls are TRBV7-9 and TRBJ2-5, with 13 bases aligning to TRBD2. CDR3 size: 16 residues. Per the germline V gene, CDR1 is SEHNR and CDR2 is FQNEAQ (reference sequence). The V and J ends lost 5 bases and 4 bases, in that order; junction bases with no gene match: 7. DNA for the CDR3: TGTGCCAGCAGCACCAGGACTAGCGGGAGAGGAGAGACCCAGTACTTC. Protein product: CASSTRTSGRGETQYF.

The chain is built from TRBV7-6 and TRBJ1-5; D remains unclear. Germline CDR1 is SGHVS and CDR2 is FNYEAQ. CDR3 length: 14 amino acids. The V end lost 5 bases, the J end lost 7 bases, and 15 bases lay between the germline ends. DNA for the CDR3: TGTGCCAGCAGCCCTGGCGGTGGAAGACAGCCCCAGCATTTT. The encoded protein is CASSPGGGRQPQHF.

In regard to this clone: An end of the junction differs from the germline gene, which may be a read error. CDR3 DNA: TGTGCTAGCAGCTTAGCCGGGGAGAATGAGCAGTTCTTC. Protein sequence: CASSLAGENEQFF. The V and J genes are TRBV7-7 and TRBJ2-1, with D perhaps TRBD2 (5 bases). The CDR3 runs 13 residues. Germline V gene sequence: CDR1 SSHAT, CDR2 FNYEAQ (reference sequence).

V and J are TRBV6-5 and TRBJ2-7; 7 bases map to TRBD2. J was trimmed by 0 bases and V by 9 bases; bases with no gene match: 5. This CDR3 is 13 amino acids long. CDR1 MNHEY and CDR2 SVGAGI come from the germline V gene. CDR3: CASTSGVSYEQYF. The CDR3 coding sequence is TGTGCCAGTACCAGCGGGGTCTCCTACGAGCAGTACTTC.

This rearrangement joins TRBV19 to TRBJ2-1; D might be TRBD1 (5 bases). The V gene's germline CDR1 is LNHDA and CDR2 SQIVND (reference sequence). V was cut by 2 bases and J by 1 base, with 9 bases left in between. This CDR3 has 15 residues. The CDR3 nucleotides are TGTGCCAGTAGTATATTTACAGGATCCTACAATGAGCAGTTCTTC. Translated: CASSIFTGSYNEQFF.

The rearrangement joins TRBV27 to TRBJ2-5, with D unclear. Germline V gene lookup returns CDR1 MNHEY and CDR2 SMNVEV (reference sequence). Trimming left V 1 base short and J 1 base short, with 10 bases between. There are 15 residues in the CDR3. The CDR3 loop reads CASSLLFGSQETQYF. CDR3 DNA sequence: TGTGCCAGCAGTTTATTGTTTGGCAGCCAAGAGACCCAGTACTTC.

The chain has TRBV19 and TRBJ2-5; D is unresolved. The ends were cut back, 2 bases at V and 0 bases at J, with 7 bases in the middle. Looked up from germline, CDR1 is LNHDA and CDR2 is SQIVND (reference sequence). The CDR3 has 14 residues. The CDR3 coding sequence is TGTGCCAGTAGTATAACCGGAGACCAAGAGACCCAGTACTTC. Its translation is CASSITGDQETQYF.

Only a few counts were recorded for this clone. CDR3 sequence reads: CASSEEAGRQETQYF. The CDR3 DNA reads as TGTGCCAGCAGTGAGGAAGCGGGAAGGCAAGAGACCCAGTACTTC. This chain uses TRBV6-1 with TRBJ2-5; 7 nucleotides align to TRBD2. This CDR3 is 15 amino acids long. The ends lost 3 bases at V and 2 bases at J; junction bases unmatched: 6. Germline-derived CDR1 and CDR2 are MNHNS and SASEGT.

The chain recombines TRBV7-9 with TRBJ2-1, with 8 bases matching TRBD1. Germline CDR1 is SEHNR and CDR2 is FQNEAQ (reference sequence). V lost 4 bases to trimming and J lost 5 bases; unmatched junction nucleotides: 1. This CDR3 has 13 residues. The CDR3 region is CASSSGQDNEQFF. The CDR3 bases are TGTGCCAGCAGCTCGGGACAGGACAATGAGCAGTTCTTC.

The rearrangement uses TRBV7-9 and TRBJ2-7; 7 nucleotides align to TRBD2. The CDR3 has 16 amino acids. V shed 4 bases, J shed 2 bases, and the junction held 11 bases outside the gene matches. The germline CDR1 and CDR2 sequences are SEHNR and FQNEAQ (reference sequence). Written as DNA, the CDR3 is TGTGCCAGCAGCTCCACTAGACTAGCTTCAACCTACGAGCAGTACTTC. Protein product: CASSSTRLASTYEQYF.

The rearrangement links TRBV7-6 to TRBJ2-7; possibly TRBD1 for D (6 bases). The CDR3 has 13 amino acids. Germline assignment: CDR1 SGHVS and CDR2 FNYEAQ. Trimming stripped 4 bases from V and 2 bases from J, with 9 bases between. The CDR3, as DNA: TGTGCCAGCAGCTGGGACAAAACCTACGAGCAGTACTTC. Its translation: CASSWDKTYEQYF.

Judged by abundance, this clone is medium-sized. The genes are TRBV6-5 and TRBJ2-2; D may be TRBD1 (5 bases). The CDR3 sequence is 12 residues long. The V and J ends lost 5 bases and 7 bases respectively, with 8 bases between them. Germline V CDR1 and CDR2: MNHEY, SVGAGI. Here the CDR3 reads CASSPDSGELFF. CDR3 sequence (DNA): TGTGCCAGCAGTCCCGACAGCGGGGAGCTGTTTTTT.

J is TRBJ1-1 and V is TRBV5-8; D might be TRBD1 (5 bases). Trimming removed 0 bases from V and 2 bases from J, with 8 bases in between. Germline CDR1 is SGHTS and CDR2 is YDEGEE. The CDR3 contains 14 residues. The CDR3 loop reads CASSLGWGNTEAFF. CDR3 in DNA: TGTGCCAGCAGCTTGGGTTGGGGCAACACTGAAGCTTTCTTT.

The gene calls are TRBV19 and TRBJ2-1; TRBD2 agrees at 9 bases. Germline loops: CDR1 LNHDA, CDR2 SQIVND (reference sequence). V trimming: 3 bases; J trimming: 8 bases; junction bases outside the gene matches: 11. The CDR3 covers 16 residues. DNA of the CDR3: TGTGCCAGTAGTATTGGTAGCGGGGGAGGAGGCTATGAGCAGTTCTTC. Protein product: CASSIGSGGGGYEQFF.